The following is a T cell receptor beta chain sequence with its context. The data belong to a study of blood T cells in healthy people across ages. A second PCR, run for roughly 6 to 11 cycles, used a sample-barcoded 5' primer plus a J-beta primer mix. Every cDNA molecule carried a tag from a template-switch adaptor bearing 12 random nucleotides. TCRdb passed the 5' RACE reads through MiXCR, listing each CDR3 protein once. The repertoire holds around 1,600,000 distinct CDR3 sequences, with under 55% as singletons. Isolation of PBMCs gave at least 7 million cells per sample. Trimming removed 6 bases from V and 8 bases from J; junction bases left unmatched: 10. The germline V gene encodes CDR1 SNHLY and CDR2 FYNNEI. The CDR3 sequence is 15 residues long.

This receptor was taken from a woman between 18 and 29 years old in good health. The rearrangement uses TRBV2 and TRBJ2-1; 10 positions agree with TRBD2. The specimen was blood. DNA of the CDR3: TGTGCCAGCAGCGAGCGACAACTAGCGGGGTATGAGCAGTTCTTC. Protein sequence: CASSERQLAGYEQFF.